These 11 T cell receptor beta chains were all obtained from the same sample, sequenced in a study of T cells after yellow fever vaccination. TCRdb ran MiXCR on the 5' RACE reads and lists one entry per CDR3 protein. The sample includes roughly 500,000 distinct CDR3 sequences, over 15% of them seen just once. Specimen: PBMCs, collected 15 days after the yellow fever booster vaccination. These receptors were obtained from a man aged 25-45 years who received the YFV17D yellow fever vaccine.

The rearrangement joins TRBV5-5 to TRBJ2-1; 11 positions match TRBD2. The CDR3 extends over 16 amino acids. Trimming cost V 0 bases and J 8 bases; bases outside gene matches: 7. Germline V gene data show CDR1 as SGHKS and CDR2 as YYEKEE (reference sequence). CDR3 protein: CASSLEGLAEIDEQFF. CDR3 nucleotides: TGTGCCAGCAGCTTGGAGGGACTAGCGGAAATCGATGAGCAGTTCTTC.

In its sample, this clonotype was seen a few times. This chain uses TRBV7-2 with TRBJ2-1, with D possibly being TRBD1 or TRBD2 (5 bases each). V was pared by 1 base and J by 4 bases, with 11 bases between. Germline V gives CDR1 SGHTA, CDR2 FQGNSA. The CDR3 runs 15 residues. The CDR3 here is CASSLVTGPYNEQFF. The CDR3, as DNA: TGTGCCAGCAGCTTAGTAACGGGACCGTACAATGAGCAGTTCTTC. Variable domain in full (rest from reference TRBV7-2 and TRBJ2-1): GAGVSQSPSNKVTEKGKDVELRCDPISGHTALYWYRQSLGQGLEFLIYFQGNSAPDKSGLPSDRFSAERTGGSVSTLTIQRTQQEDSAVYLCASSLVTGPYNEQFFGPGTRLTVL.

This chain uses TRBV12-3 or TRBV12-4 with TRBJ2-7; D gene uncertain. Trimming took off 5 bases at V and 2 bases at J, with 7 bases between the two ends. CDR3 length: 12 amino acids. The CDR3 DNA follows: TGTGCCAGCAGTATCCATACCTACGAGCAGTACTTC. Residues: CASSIHTYEQYF.

This chain links TRBV5-1 with TRBJ2-6, with D perhaps matching TRBD1 (6 bases). The V gene's germline CDR1 is SGHRS and CDR2 YFSETQ. This CDR3 spans 17 amino acids. V was cut by 1 base and J by 2 bases, with 13 bases left in between. The CDR3 DNA reads TGCGCCAGCAGCTTGTTTACAGGGAGAACTGGGGCCAACGTCCTGACTTTC. It codes for CASSLFTGRTGANVLTF.

The chain has TRBV7-8 and TRBJ2-5; 10 positions agree with TRBD2. CDR3 length equals 16 residues. Germline values: CDR1 SGHVS, CDR2 FQNEAQ. J gave up 4 bases and V 5 bases, and 10 bases lay outside the gene matches. CDR3 in DNA: TGTGCCAGCAGCCCCCTTGATGTAGCGGGAGGAGAGACCCAGTACTTC. It translates to CASSPLDVAGGETQYF.

The gene calls are TRBV7-8 and TRBJ1-6, with D possibly being TRBD1 (6 bases). This CDR3 has 18 residues. The V gene's germline CDR1 is SGHVS and CDR2 FQNEAQ. V was clipped by 4 bases and J by 6 bases, with 22 bases between them. CDR3 sequence (DNA): TGTGCCAGCAGCTCCGGCATTGATCCGACAGGCCCTAATTCACCCCTCCACTTT. Its protein is CASSSGIDPTGPNSPLHF.

This clonotype occurred a few times. The gene calls are TRBV29-1 and TRBJ2-7; 10 bases match TRBD2. V gave up 6 bases and J gave up 0 bases; unmatched junction bases: 8. The CDR3 loop spans 15 amino acids. Germline values: CDR1 SQVTM, CDR2 ANQGSEA. The CDR3, as DNA: TGCAGCGTCCACACACTAGCGGGGCTCTCCTACGAGCAGTACTTC. This codes for CSVHTLAGLSYEQYF.

The table lists this clonotype with a few counts. The chain has TRBV21-1 and TRBJ2-1; the table names TRBD1, a call not compared with the DNA. TRBV21-1 is assigned pseudogene status. This CDR3 spans 16 amino acids. Written as DNA, the CDR3 is TGTGCCAGCAGCAAGATGGGGGGGAGGGCCTACAATGAGCAGTTCTTC. It specifies CASSKMGGRAYNEQFF.

The rearrangement uses TRBV12-3 or TRBV12-4 and TRBJ1-5, with 9 bases lining up with TRBD1. The CDR3 covers 13 residues. V lost 6 bases to trimming and J lost 7 bases; unmatched junction nucleotides: 4. The CDR3 sequence is CASRGTGLQPQHF. CDR3 nucleotides: TGTGCCAGCAGAGGGACAGGGCTGCAGCCCCAGCATTTT.

This rearrangement joins TRBV5-1 to TRBJ2-7, with 9 positions matching TRBD1. The CDR3 contains 15 residues. Germline loops: CDR1 SGHRS, CDR2 YFSETQ. With V trimmed by 1 base and J by 3 bases, 5 bases remained unmatched. CDR3 loop: CASSLRRTGDYEQYF. The CDR3 nucleotides read TGCGCCAGCAGCTTGAGAAGGACAGGGGACTACGAGCAGTACTTC.

The J gene is TRBJ2-1, the V gene TRBV28; D perhaps matches TRBD2 (6 bases). CDR3 size: 16 residues. CDR1 is MDHEN and CDR2 is SYDVKM in the germline V gene. Trimming took off 7 bases at V and 4 bases at J, with 20 bases between the two ends. The CDR3 DNA reads TGTGCCAGCAATCCTACTGGGGACTCCGAATACAATGAGCAGTTCTTC. Its translation is CASNPTGDSEYNEQFF.